This T cell receptor (beta chain) derives from a study of beta chain features in type 1 diabetes. Study results and caveats: When VDJ junctions were examined, type 1 diabetes patients showed fewer insertions and more deletions. People with Type 1 diabetes carried modestly yet significantly shorter TCRB CDR3s in all four CD4+ subsets.

The whole isolated RNA underwent reverse transcription, so sequencing captured expressed TCRB transcripts. Profiled with immunoSEQ multiplex PCR; TCRdb holds only in-frame clones, not every one. The repertoire holds roughly 700,000 clones, around an eighth seen once, with about 0.02% in the top ten. The CDR3 extends over 16 amino acids. J was trimmed by 7 bases and V by 3 bases; bases with no gene match: 13. Germline-derived CDR1 and CDR2 are KGHSH and LQKENI. For this clone: Its cognate antigen is unknown.

The V gene is TRBV18, the J gene TRBJ1-2; 8 bases line up with TRBD1. The receptor comes from a man aged 18 to 29 with type 1 diabetes. Sequencing used naive CD4+ T cells from blood. CDR3: CASSPAPLTGGIGYTF. DNA of the CDR3: TGTGCCAGCTCACCCGCCCCCCTAACAGGGGGAATTGGCTACACCTTC.